A single sample is the source of the 21 T cell receptor beta chains below, sequenced in a study of blood T cells in healthy people across ages (dated by TCRdb to between 2014 and 2017). Library preparation employed 5' RACE. Sequencing was carried out with an Illumina HiSeq 2500. A second roughly 7 to 12 cycle PCR used a sample-barcoded 5' primer and a J-beta primer mix. The public sequencing data were trimmed at Q25 with fastp and processed into clonotypes with MiXCR by TCRdb, which kept only in-frame beta chains. Duplicate CDR3 protein sequences are folded into a single record with the most common DNA and genes. A total of 1.5 million to 1.9 million distinct CDR3 sequences appear in this sample, less than 45% of them only once. Jointly, the top ten make up about 3.8% of the sample. Sample: blood. Every receptor here comes from a young woman in good health.

V gene TRBV13 combines with J gene TRBJ2-6; D unclear. The ends were cut back, 3 bases at V and 0 bases at J, with 12 bases in the middle. Germline V gene data show CDR1 as PRHDT and CDR2 as FYEKMQ (reference sequence). The CDR3 has 17 amino acids. The CDR3 protein is CASSFGPLASGANVLTF. CDR3 sequence (DNA): TGTGCCAGCAGCTTTGGTCCGCTGGCCTCTGGGGCCAACGTCCTGACTTTC.

This clonotype has only a few counts. The rearrangement links TRBV20-1 to TRBJ2-3; 8 nucleotides align to TRBD2. CDR1 and CDR2 from the germline V gene are DFQATT and SNEGSKA (reference sequence). The CDR3 runs 13 residues. Trimming cost V 3 bases and J 3 bases; bases outside gene matches: 2. CDR3 DNA sequence: TGCAGTGCTAGCGGGGGGGAAACAGATACGCAGTATTTT. This encodes CSASGGETDTQYF.

J is TRBJ2-1 and V is TRBV7-8; 7 bases line up with TRBD1. Germline V gene lookup returns CDR1 SGHVS and CDR2 FQNEAQ. V dropped 5 bases and J dropped 4; count of bases not matched to a gene: 5. The CDR3 spans 14 residues. The CDR3 nucleotides read TGTGCCAGCAGCCCCTGGACAGGATACAATGAGCAGTTCTTC. It translates to CASSPWTGYNEQFF.

The rearrangement joins TRBV28 to TRBJ1-1, with 9 nucleotides matching TRBD1. Trimming at V came to 7 bases and at J to 2 bases, leaving 8 bases not matched to a gene. CDR1 and CDR2 (germline): MDHEN, SYDVKM. The CDR3 has 15 amino acids. CDR3 sequence: CASKPRDRANTEAFF. In DNA, the CDR3 is TGTGCCAGCAAGCCCCGGGACAGGGCCAACACTGAAGCTTTCTTT.

The sample holds a few counts of this clonotype. The chain is built from TRBV6-1 and TRBJ2-7, with D possibly TRBD2 on 6 matching bases. This CDR3 has 15 residues. Trimming took off 7 bases at V and 1 base at J, with 17 bases between the two ends. Germline V gene sequence: CDR1 MNHNS, CDR2 SASEGT. CDR3 coding DNA: TGTGCCAGCATCCGGGGGACTTTCACATCCTACGAGCAGTACTTC. Translation: CASIRGTFTSYEQYF.

This clonotype appeared many times. CDR3 nucleotide sequence: TGTGCCAGCAGCTTATACGGAATATCCAATGAGCAGTTCTTC. This sequence encodes CASSLYGISNEQFF. This sequence joins TRBV7-2 and TRBJ2-1; no reliable D call. The germline V gene has CDR1 SGHTA and CDR2 FQGNSA. This CDR3 contains 14 residues. Trimming cost V 2 bases and J 6 bases, with 11 bases left between them.

The rearrangement joins TRBV7-2 to TRBJ2-7, with D possibly matching TRBD2 (6 bases). V was clipped by 3 bases and J by 7 bases, with 31 bases between them. In germline, CDR1 is SGHTA, CDR2 FQGNSA. The CDR3 covers 19 residues. The CDR3 spells CASSFSRVEGPLRGNEQYF. The CDR3 coding sequence is TGTGCCAGCAGCTTCAGTCGTGTGGAGGGACCCCTAAGGGGCAATGAGCAGTACTTC. Full variable domain (missing parts from reference TRBV7-2 and TRBJ2-7): GAGVSQSPSNKVTEKGKDVELRCDPISGHTALYWYRQSLGQGLEFLIYFQGNSAPDKSGLPSDRFSAERTGGSVSTLTIQRTQQEDSAVYLCASSFSRVEGPLRGNEQYFGPGTRLTVT.

About this clonotype: One end of the junction is discordant with germline, which a read error may explain. The chain carries TRBV4-1 and TRBJ1-2; 9 bases are shared with TRBD1. In germline, CDR1 is MGHRA, CDR2 YSYEKL. CDR3 size: 14 residues. The CDR3 bases are TGCGCCATCAGCCAGGGACAGGGAGACTATGGCTACACCTTC. It translates to CAISQGQGDYGYTF.

The table lists this clonotype with a few counts. This sequence joins TRBV29-1 and TRBJ1-1; no clear D. V was clipped by 3 bases and J by 0 bases, with 8 bases between them. The CDR3 has 13 residues. Germline assignment: CDR1 SQVTM and CDR2 ANQGSEA. The CDR3 spells CSVDRRLNTEAFF. CDR3 bases: TGCAGCGTTGACCGGCGGTTGAACACTGAAGCTTTCTTT.

This clonotype appeared a few times. This chain joins TRBV4-1 and TRBJ1-5, with D possibly being TRBD1 (6 bases). CDR3 length equals 15 residues. Trimming took 8 bases from V and 2 from J, leaving 16 bases between them. The V gene's germline CDR1 is MGHRA and CDR2 YSYEKL. The CDR3 here is CASQDSFLGNQPQHF. The CDR3 DNA follows: TGCGCCAGCCAGGACAGTTTCCTTGGCAATCAGCCCCAGCATTTT.

This rearrangement joins TRBV10-3 to TRBJ2-7; TRBD2 aligns across 9 bases. V was pared by 4 bases and J by 4 bases, with 5 bases of the junction left unmatched. This CDR3 has 14 residues. Germline V CDR1 and CDR2: ENHRY, SYGVKD. CDR3 DNA: TGTGCCATCAGTGGAGCGGGGGGCCTATACGAGCAGTACTTC. This translates into CAISGAGGLYEQYF.

This clonotype has ten or more counts. The V gene is TRBV6-6, the J gene TRBJ2-1; tentatively, D is TRBD1 (6 bases). Trimming shortened V by 6 bases and J by 4 bases, and 10 bases separated the two germline ends. The CDR3 consists of 13 residues. Germline V gives CDR1 MNHNY, CDR2 SVGAGI (reference sequence). CDR3: CASSQQGYNEQFF. CDR3 in DNA: TGTGCCAGCAGCCAACAGGGATACAATGAGCAGTTCTTC.

This clonotype has more than one count but fewer than ten. This sequence joins TRBV4-2 and TRBJ2-7; D is uncertain. The V gene's germline CDR1 is LGHNA and CDR2 YNFKEQ. Trimming left V 4 bases short and J 2 bases short, with 12 bases between. This CDR3 has 14 residues. DNA of the CDR3: TGTGCCAGCAGCCGACCGGACGGAGCCTACGAGCAGTACTTC. Translating it yields CASSRPDGAYEQYF.

In its sample, this clonotype was seen a few times. J is TRBJ2-6 and V is TRBV7-3, with 7 positions matching TRBD1. The ends lost 5 bases at V and 0 bases at J; junction bases unmatched: 4. The CDR3 totals 16 residues. The V gene's germline CDR1 is SGHTA and CDR2 FQGTGA. CDR3 bases: TGTGCCAGCAGCCGGGACAGTAACTCTGGGGCCAACGTCCTGACTTTC. Translating it yields CASSRDSNSGANVLTF.

The rearrangement links TRBV7-2 to TRBJ1-4; a weak D match, TRBD1 (5 bases). Trimming took 4 bases from V and 7 from J, leaving 13 bases between them. The CDR3 is made up of 14 amino acids. Germline V gives CDR1 SGHTA, CDR2 FQGNSA. The CDR3 reads CASSSDWGGEKLFF. The CDR3 DNA sequence: TGTGCCAGCAGCTCTGACTGGGGGGGTGAAAAACTGTTTTTT.

The chain combines TRBV5-1 with TRBJ2-7, with D tentatively TRBD1 (5 bases). V lost 4 bases and J 3 bases, leaving 20 bases between the germline ends. The length of the CDR3 is 16 residues. Germline loops: CDR1 SGHRS, CDR2 YFSETQ. CDR3 amino acids: CASSPAGSLAFYEQYF. The CDR3 nucleotides read TGCGCCAGCAGCCCTGCAGGGTCTTTGGCATTCTACGAGCAGTACTTC.

The chain joins TRBV9 to TRBJ2-4; 7 bases map to TRBD2. The DNA end lines up better with TRBJ2-7; the J call may be wrong. The CDR3 extends over 16 amino acids. CDR1 SGDLS and CDR2 YYNGEE come from the germline V gene. The CDR3 sequence: CASSVDSGGSYYEQYF. The CDR3 bases are TGTGCCAGCAGCGTAGATTCCGGCGGGAGTTACTACGAGCAGTACTTC.

The chain carries TRBV27 and TRBJ2-1; no clear D gene. V dropped 10 bases and J dropped 2 bases, with 15 bases sitting between them. The germline CDR1 and CDR2 sequences are MNHEY and SMNVEV (reference sequence). The CDR3 spans 14 residues. The CDR3 spells CATTPGYTYNEQFF. CDR3 DNA: TGTGCCACCACACCCGGCTATACCTACAATGAGCAGTTCTTC.

CDR3 DNA: TGCAGTGCTGGAGGGGGGGGCTATGGCTACACCTTC. Protein sequence: CSAGGGGYGYTF. J is TRBJ1-2 and V is TRBV20-1, with D perhaps TRBD1 (6 bases). The CDR3 contains 12 residues. Trimming removed 5 bases at V and 4 bases at J, with 11 bases between. CDR1 and CDR2 (germline): DFQATT, SNEGSKA (reference sequence).

Remarks on this clonotype: One base away lies a much larger clone, so this may be a sequencing read error. The genes are TRBV10-3 and TRBJ2-1; 7 bases are shared with TRBD2. CDR1 is ENHRY and CDR2 is SYGVKD in the germline V gene. The CDR3 consists of 14 residues. The V and J ends lost 11 bases and 0 bases, in that order; junction bases with no gene match: 7. The CDR3 is CAATSANSYNEQFF. In DNA, the CDR3 is TGTGCCGCTACTAGCGCTAACTCCTACAATGAGCAGTTCTTC.

The rearrangement joins TRBV7-2 to TRBJ2-5; D is perhaps TRBD1 (7 bases). Germline-derived CDR1 and CDR2 are SGHTA and FQGNSA. V was cut by 3 bases and J by 4 bases, with 15 bases left in between. The CDR3 extends over 15 amino acids. The CDR3 is CASSFEDQGGETQYF. Here the CDR3 DNA reads TGTGCCAGCAGCTTCGAGGATCAGGGGGGAGAGACCCAGTACTTC.